The clone carrying this T cell receptor beta chain has more than one count but fewer than ten. The data were taken from a study of T-cell reconstitution after alpha-beta-depleted transplantation in children. Unique molecular identifiers were used in preparing the TCRbeta library. TCRdb ran MiXCR on the PCR reads and lists one entry per CDR3 protein. The sample records 200,000 to 250,000 distinct CDR3 sequences, around 10% being singletons. CDR3 length: 14 amino acids. The germline V gene encodes CDR1 SQVTM and CDR2 ANQGSEA. The J segment lost 8 bases and the V segment lost 3 bases, leaving 8 bases of the junction unmatched.

The rearrangement uses TRBV29-1 and TRBJ2-1, with 9 bases matching TRBD1. The sample in question was PBMCs from the stem cell graft donor, obtained from the stem cell graft. The TCR sequence derives from a human donor who donated a stem cell graft to a child with acute lymphoblastic leukemia. The CDR3 nucleotides read TGCAGCGTTGATGGGACAGGGAGTTTGGATGAGCAGTTCTTC. Protein product: CSVDGTGSLDEQFF.